The clone carrying this TCR beta chain has just a few counts. The antigen is not known. Time point here: newly diagnosed GD, antithyroid drugs for less than 3 months. Preparation of the TCR library used RNA extracted from PBMCs. Relying on iRepertoire HTBI primers and Arm-PCR of CDR3 regions, the team built TCR beta libraries. TCRdb re-called the multiplex PCR reads through MiXCR, storing one row per CDR3 protein. The profile covers hundreds of thousands of distinct CDR3 sequences, with about 16% appearing a single time and roughly 10% taken by the ten largest. This entry belongs to a study of regulatory T cells in long-lasting Graves disease. Overall study results and limits: TCR diversity was lower in persistent Graves' patients (versus newly diagnosed ones).

These data were also filed under a second study, of T cells in Graves' hyperthyroidism and ophthalmopathy. That report adds: Participants, patients aged 18 to 65, had newly diagnosed hyperthyroidism with a duration under 2 months. HTBI primers drove first-round RT-PCR of the TCR CDR3. Progression to ophthalmopathy was predicted a median of about 6.6 months early.

The sequence was collected from a woman in her 30s with Graves disease. The sequencing used peripheral blood mononuclear cells (PBMCs), collected at new diagnosis, from a patient treated with antithyroid drugs.

In DNA, the CDR3 is TGTGCCAGCAGCCGTGGACGACTAGCGGGAGAGCTGTTTTTT. Protein product: CASSRGRLAGELFF. V usage is TRBV12-3 or TRBV12-4 and J usage is TRBJ2-2; 11 bases are shared with TRBD2. V dropped 6 bases and J dropped 11; count of bases not matched to a gene: 8. This CDR3 comprises 14 residues.